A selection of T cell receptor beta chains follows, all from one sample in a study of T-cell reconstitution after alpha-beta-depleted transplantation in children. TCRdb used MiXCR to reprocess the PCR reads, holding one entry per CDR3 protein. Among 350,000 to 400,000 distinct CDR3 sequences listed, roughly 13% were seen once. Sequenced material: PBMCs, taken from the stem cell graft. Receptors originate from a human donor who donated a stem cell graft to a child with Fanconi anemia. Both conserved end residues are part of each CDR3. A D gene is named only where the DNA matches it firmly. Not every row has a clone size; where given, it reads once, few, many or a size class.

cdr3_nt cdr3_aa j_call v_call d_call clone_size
TGCGCCAGCAGCGCGGGGCTAAGGGGCTACAATGAGCAGTTCTTC CASSAGLRGYNEQFF TRBJ2-1 TRBV5-1 - few
TGTGCCATCACGCGGGGGAGCACAGATACGCAGTATTTT CAITRGSTDTQYF TRBJ2-3 TRBV10-3 TRBD2 many
TGTGCCAGCAGCCTTCAACCGGGGGGTAACACCGGGGAGCTGTTTTTT CASSLQPGGNTGELFF TRBJ2-2 TRBV7-3 TRBD2 -
TGTGCCAGCAGCCCGACTAGTAGGTACGATACGCAGTATTTT CASSPTSRYDTQYF TRBJ2-3 TRBV4-2 - few
TGCGCCAGCAGCCAAGATCAGGCCGTGTGTGAGCAGTTCTTC CASSQDQAVCEQFF TRBJ2-1 TRBV4-3 - -
TGTGCCAGCAGTGCACTTTATAGCAATCAGCCCCAGCATTTT CASSALYSNQPQHF TRBJ1-5 TRBV2 - -
TGTGCCAGCAGTTTTATGGCAGACTATGGCTACACCTTC CASSFMADYGYTF TRBJ1-2 TRBV12-3/TRBV12-4 - -
TGTGCCAGCAGACCGGGACTAGCGGGGGGGCAAACCGGGGAGCTGTTTTTT CASRPGLAGGQTGELFF TRBJ2-2 TRBV6-1 TRBD2 many
TGCGCCAGTAGTGGAGAGTCCGTCAATGAGCAGTTCTTC CASSGESVNEQFF TRBJ2-1 TRBV5-1 - few
TGTGCCAGCAGTTACATGGCAGACACGACTCGGAGCGAGCAGTACTTC CASSYMADTTRSEQYF TRBJ2-7 TRBV6-2/TRBV6-3 - few
TGTGCCAGCAGTTTATGGAGCGAGGGGTCCTTCATGAACACTGAAGCTTTCTTT CASSLWSEGSFMNTEAFF TRBJ1-1 TRBV28 - many
TGTGCCAGCTCACCAAGCGGGAGCTCCTACAATGAGCAGTTCTTC CASSPSGSSYNEQFF TRBJ2-1 TRBV18 TRBD2 few
TGTGCCACCAGTGATGGACACCAGAGCTCCTACAATGAGCAGTTCTTC CATSDGHQSSYNEQFF TRBJ2-1 TRBV24-1 - many
TGTGCCAGCAGCTTGGGGCAGGGATGGAATTCACCCCTCCACTTT CASSLGQGWNSPLHF TRBJ1-6 TRBV5-6 - few
TGTGCCAGCAGTGAATGGGCGGGGCTGAAAGCTTTCTTT CASSEWAGLKAFF TRBJ1-1 TRBV25-1 - -
TGTGCCAGCAGCGTTAACACCGGCTACGGAAGGGTGAACACTGAAGCTTTCTTT CASSVNTGYGRVNTEAFF TRBJ1-1 TRBV7-8 - -
TGTGCCAGCAGGGGACACGGGGAGAACACCGGGGAGCTGTTTTTT CASRGHGENTGELFF TRBJ2-2 TRBV6-2/TRBV6-3 - few